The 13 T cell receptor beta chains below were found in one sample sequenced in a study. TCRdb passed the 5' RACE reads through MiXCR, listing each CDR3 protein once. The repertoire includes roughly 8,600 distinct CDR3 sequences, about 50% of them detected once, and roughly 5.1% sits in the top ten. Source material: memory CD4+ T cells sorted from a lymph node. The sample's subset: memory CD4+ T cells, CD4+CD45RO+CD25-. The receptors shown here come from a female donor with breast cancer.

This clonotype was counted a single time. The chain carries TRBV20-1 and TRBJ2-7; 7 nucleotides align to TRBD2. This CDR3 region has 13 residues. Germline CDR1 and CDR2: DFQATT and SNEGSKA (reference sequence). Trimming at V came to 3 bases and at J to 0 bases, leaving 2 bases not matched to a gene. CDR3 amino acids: CSASGLDSYEQYV. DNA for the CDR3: TGCAGTGCTAGCGGACTAGACTCCTACGAGCAGTACGTC.

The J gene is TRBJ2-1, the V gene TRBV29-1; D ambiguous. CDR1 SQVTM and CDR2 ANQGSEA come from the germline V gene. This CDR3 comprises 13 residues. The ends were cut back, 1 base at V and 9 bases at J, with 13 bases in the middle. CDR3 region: CSVEGSGLGEQFF. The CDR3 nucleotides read TGCAGCGTTGAAGGTAGTGGGTTGGGTGAGCAGTTCTTC.

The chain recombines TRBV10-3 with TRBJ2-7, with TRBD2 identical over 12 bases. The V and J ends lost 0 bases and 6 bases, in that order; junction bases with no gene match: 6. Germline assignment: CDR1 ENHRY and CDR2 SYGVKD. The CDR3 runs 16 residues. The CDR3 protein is CAISESTSGSPPEQYF. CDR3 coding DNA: TGTGCCATCAGTGAGTCGACTAGCGGGAGTCCCCCCGAGCAGTACTTC.

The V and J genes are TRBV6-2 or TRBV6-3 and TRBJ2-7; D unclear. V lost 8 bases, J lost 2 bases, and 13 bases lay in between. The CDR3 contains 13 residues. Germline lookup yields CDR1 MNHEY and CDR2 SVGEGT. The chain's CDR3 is CASATQTPYEQYV. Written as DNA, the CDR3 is TGTGCCAGCGCCACCCAAACCCCCTACGAGCAGTACGTC.

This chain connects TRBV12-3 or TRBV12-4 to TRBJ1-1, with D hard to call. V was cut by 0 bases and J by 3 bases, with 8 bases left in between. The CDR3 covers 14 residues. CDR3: CASSLAQSHTEAFF. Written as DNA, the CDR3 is TGTGCCAGCAGTTTAGCGCAATCCCACACTGAAGCTTTCTTT.

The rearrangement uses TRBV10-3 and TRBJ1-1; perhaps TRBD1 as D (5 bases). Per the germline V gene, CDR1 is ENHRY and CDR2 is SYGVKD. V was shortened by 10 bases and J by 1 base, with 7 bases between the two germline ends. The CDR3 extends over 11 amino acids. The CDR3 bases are TGTGCCAGCCAGGGGAACACTGAAGCTTTCTTT. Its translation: CASQGNTEAFF.

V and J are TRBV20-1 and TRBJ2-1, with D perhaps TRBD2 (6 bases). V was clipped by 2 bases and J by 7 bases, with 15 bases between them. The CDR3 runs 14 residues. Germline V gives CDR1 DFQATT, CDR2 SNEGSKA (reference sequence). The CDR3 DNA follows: TGCAGTGCTAGATTGCGGGGAGTTCGGAATGAGCAGTTCTTC. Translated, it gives CSARLRGVRNEQFF.

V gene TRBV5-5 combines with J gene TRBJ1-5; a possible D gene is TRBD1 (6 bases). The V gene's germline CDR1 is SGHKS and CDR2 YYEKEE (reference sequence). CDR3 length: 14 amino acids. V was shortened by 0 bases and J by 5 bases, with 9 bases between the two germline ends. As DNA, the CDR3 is TGTGCCAGCAGCTTGGGGGGGCCCGATCAGCCCCAGCATTTT. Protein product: CASSLGGPDQPQHF.

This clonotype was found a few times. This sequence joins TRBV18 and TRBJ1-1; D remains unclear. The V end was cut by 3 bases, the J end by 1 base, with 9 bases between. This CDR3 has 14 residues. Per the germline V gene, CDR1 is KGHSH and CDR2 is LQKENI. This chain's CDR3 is CASSPGLGNTEAFF. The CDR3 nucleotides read TGTGCCAGCTCACCGGGTTTGGGGAACACTGAAGCTTTCTTT.

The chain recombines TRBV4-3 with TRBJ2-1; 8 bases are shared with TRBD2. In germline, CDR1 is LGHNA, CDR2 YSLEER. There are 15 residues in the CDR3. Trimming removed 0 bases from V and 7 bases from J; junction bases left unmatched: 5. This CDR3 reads CASSQEASGYNEQFF. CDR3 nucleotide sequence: TGCGCCAGCAGCCAAGAGGCTAGCGGGTATAATGAGCAGTTCTTC.

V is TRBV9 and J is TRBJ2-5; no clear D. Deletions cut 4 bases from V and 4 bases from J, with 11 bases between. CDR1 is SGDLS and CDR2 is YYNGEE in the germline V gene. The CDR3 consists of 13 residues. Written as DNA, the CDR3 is TGTGCCAGCAGCACGCGGTTAGGAGAGACCCAGTACTTC. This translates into CASSTRLGETQYF.

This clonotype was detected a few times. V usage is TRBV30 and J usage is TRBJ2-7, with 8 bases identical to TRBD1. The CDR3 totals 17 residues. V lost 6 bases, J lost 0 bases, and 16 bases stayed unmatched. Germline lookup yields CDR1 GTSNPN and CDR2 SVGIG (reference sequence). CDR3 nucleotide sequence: TGTGCCTGCCCAAAATCCCCCGGGACAGGTGACTCCTACGAGCAGTACTTC. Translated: CACPKSPGTGDSYEQYF.

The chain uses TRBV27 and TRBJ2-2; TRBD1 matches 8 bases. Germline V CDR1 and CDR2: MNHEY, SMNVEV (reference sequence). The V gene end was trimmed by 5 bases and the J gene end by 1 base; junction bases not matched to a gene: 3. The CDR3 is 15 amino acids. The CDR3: CASSRQGMNTGELFF. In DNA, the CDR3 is TGTGCCAGCAGTCGACAGGGGATGAACACCGGGGAGCTGTTTTTT.